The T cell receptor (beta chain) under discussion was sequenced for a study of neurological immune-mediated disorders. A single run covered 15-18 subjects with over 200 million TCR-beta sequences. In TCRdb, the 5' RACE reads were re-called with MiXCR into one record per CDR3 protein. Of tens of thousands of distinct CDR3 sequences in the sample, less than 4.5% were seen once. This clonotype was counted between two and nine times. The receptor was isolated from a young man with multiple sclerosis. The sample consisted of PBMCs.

The CDR3 loop is CASSLGKGNTEAFF. The CDR3, as DNA: TGTGCCAGCAGCTTAGGGAAGGGGAACACTGAAGCTTTCTTT. The chain is built from TRBV7-8 and TRBJ1-1; D unclear. The germline V and J ends were trimmed by 1 base and 1 base, with 7 bases remaining between them. The germline CDR1 and CDR2 sequences are SGHVS and FQNEAQ. This CDR3 region has 14 residues.